This TCR beta chain was observed in a study of shared clonotypes between healthy human individuals. The data were produced by immunoSEQ multiplex PCR, yet TCRdb's version contains in-frame clones alone and is incomplete. The sample includes 2 million to 2.5 million clones, around 96% of them seen just once. CD8 cells classed as naive were CD45RO-negative and positively selected for CCR7, excluding terminally differentiated effector memory CD45RA+ cells. Germline V gene lookup returns CDR1 SGHAT and CDR2 FQNNGV. Trimming cost V 1 base and J 5 bases, with 14 bases left between them. The CDR3 is 15 residues long.

The chain recombines TRBV11-2 with TRBJ2-5; D is perhaps TRBD1 (5 bases). The origin of this receptor is a man aged 18 to 29 in good health. Material: naive CD8+ T cells sorted from blood. The CDR3 loop reads CASSLVEAGWETQYF. The CDR3 DNA sequence: TGTGCCAGCAGCTTAGTCGAGGCAGGGTGGGAGACCCAGTACTTC.